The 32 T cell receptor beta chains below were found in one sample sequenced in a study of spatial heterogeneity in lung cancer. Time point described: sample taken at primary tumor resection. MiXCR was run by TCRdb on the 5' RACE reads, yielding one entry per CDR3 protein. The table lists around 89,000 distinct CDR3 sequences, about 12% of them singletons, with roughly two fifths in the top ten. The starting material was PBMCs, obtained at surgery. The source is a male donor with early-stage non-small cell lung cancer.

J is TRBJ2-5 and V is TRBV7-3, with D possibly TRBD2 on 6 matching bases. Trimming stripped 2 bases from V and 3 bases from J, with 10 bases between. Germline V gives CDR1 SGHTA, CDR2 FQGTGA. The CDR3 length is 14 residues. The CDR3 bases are TGTGCCAGCAGCTTATATGGGGGGAAAGAGACCCAGTACTTC. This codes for CASSLYGGKETQYF.

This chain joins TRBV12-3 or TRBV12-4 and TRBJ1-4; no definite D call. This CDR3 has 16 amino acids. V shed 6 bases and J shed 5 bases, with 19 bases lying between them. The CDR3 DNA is TGTGCCAGCAGCACCCACGGTCAAGGGCAAAATGAAAAACTGTTTTTT. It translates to CASSTHGQGQNEKLFF.

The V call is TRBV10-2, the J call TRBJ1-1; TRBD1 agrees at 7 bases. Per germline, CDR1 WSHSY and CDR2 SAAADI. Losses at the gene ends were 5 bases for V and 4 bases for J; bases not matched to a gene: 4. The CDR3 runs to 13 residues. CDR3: CASSQTGVTEAFF. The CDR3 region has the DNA TGCGCCAGCAGTCAAACAGGGGTCACTGAAGCTTTCTTT.

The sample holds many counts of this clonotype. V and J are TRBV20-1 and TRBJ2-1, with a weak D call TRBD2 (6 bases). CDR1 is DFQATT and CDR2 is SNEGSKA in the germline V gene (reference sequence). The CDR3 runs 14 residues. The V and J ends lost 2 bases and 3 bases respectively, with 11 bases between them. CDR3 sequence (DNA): TGCAGTGCTAGATTGGGCGGGAACTACAATGAGCAGTTCTTC. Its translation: CSARLGGNYNEQFF.

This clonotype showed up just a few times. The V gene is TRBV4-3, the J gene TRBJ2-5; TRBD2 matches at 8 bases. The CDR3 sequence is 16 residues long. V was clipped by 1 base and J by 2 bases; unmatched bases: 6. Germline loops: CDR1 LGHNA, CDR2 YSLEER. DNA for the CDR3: TGCGCCAGCAGCCAAGGGCTAGCGGGTGAGCAAGAGACCCAGTACTTC. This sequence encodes CASSQGLAGEQETQYF.

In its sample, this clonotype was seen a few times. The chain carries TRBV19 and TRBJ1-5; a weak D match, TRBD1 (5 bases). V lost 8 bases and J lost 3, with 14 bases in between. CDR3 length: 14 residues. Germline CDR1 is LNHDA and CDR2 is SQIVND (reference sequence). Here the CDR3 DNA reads TGTGCCAGTTCCCCCTGGGGGGACAATCAGCCCCAGCATTTT. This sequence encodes CASSPWGDNQPQHF. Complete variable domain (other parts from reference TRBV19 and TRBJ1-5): DGGITQSPKYLFRKEGQNVTLSCEQNLNHDAMYWYRQDPGQGLRLIYYSQIVNDFQKGDIAEGYSVSREKKESFPLTVTSAQKNPTAFYLCASSPWGDNQPQHFGDGTRLSIL.

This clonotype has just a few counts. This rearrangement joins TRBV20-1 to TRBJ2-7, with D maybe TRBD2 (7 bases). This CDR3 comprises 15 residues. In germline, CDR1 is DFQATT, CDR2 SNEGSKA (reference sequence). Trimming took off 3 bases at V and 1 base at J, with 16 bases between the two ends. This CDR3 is CSASDWGGTSYEQYF. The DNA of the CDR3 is TGCAGTGCTAGCGATTGGGGAGGGACATCCTACGAGCAGTACTTC.

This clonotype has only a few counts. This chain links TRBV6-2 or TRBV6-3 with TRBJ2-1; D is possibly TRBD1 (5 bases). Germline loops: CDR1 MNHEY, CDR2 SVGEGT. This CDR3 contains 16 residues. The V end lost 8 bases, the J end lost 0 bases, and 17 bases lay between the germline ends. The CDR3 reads CASRWHRSPSYNEQFF. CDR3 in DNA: TGTGCCAGCCGGTGGCACAGGTCCCCCTCCTACAATGAGCAGTTCTTC.

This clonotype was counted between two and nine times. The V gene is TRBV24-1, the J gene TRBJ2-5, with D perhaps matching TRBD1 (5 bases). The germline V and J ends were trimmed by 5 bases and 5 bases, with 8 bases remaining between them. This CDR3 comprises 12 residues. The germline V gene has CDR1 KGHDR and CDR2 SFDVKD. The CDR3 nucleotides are TGTGCCACCAGTGTTCACAGGGAGACCCAGTACTTC. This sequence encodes CATSVHRETQYF.

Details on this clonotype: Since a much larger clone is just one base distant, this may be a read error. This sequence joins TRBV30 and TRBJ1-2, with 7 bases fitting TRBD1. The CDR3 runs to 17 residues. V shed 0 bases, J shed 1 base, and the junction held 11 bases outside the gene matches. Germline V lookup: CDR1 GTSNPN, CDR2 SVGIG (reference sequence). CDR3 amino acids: CAWSVPGQALVNYGYTF. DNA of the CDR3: TGTGCCTGGAGTGTACCCGGACAGGCCTTAGTTAACTATGGCTACACCTTC.

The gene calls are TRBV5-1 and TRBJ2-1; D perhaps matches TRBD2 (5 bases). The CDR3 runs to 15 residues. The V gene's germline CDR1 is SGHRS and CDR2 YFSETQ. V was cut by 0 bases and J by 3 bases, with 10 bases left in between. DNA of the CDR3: TGCGCCAGCAGCTTGGAGGGAGTTGGCTACAATGAGCAGTTCTTC. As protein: CASSLEGVGYNEQFF. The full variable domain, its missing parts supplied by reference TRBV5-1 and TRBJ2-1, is KAGVTQTPRYLIKTRGQQVTLSCSPISGHRSVSWYQQTPGQGLQFLFEYFSETQRNKGNFPGRFSGRQFSNSRSEMNVSTLELGDSALYLCASSLEGVGYNEQFFGPGTRLTVL.

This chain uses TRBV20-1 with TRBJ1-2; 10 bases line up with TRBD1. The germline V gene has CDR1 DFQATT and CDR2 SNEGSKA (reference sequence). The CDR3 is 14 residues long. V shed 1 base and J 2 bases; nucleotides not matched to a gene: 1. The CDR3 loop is CSARVGQGNYGYTF. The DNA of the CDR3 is TGCAGTGCTAGAGTGGGACAGGGGAACTATGGCTACACCTTC.

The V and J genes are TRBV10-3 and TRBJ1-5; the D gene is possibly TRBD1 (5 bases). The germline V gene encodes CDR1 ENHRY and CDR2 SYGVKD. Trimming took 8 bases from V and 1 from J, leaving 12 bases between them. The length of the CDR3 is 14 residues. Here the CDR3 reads CAIWAGTSNQPQHF. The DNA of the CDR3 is TGTGCCATCTGGGCAGGGACCAGCAATCAGCCCCAGCATTTT.

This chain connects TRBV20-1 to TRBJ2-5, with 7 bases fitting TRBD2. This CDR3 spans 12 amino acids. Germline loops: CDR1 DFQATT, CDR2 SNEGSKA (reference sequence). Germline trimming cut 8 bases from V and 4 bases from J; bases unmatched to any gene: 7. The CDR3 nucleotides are TGCAGTAGGGCACTAGCGATAGAGACCCAGTACTTC. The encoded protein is CSRALAIETQYF.

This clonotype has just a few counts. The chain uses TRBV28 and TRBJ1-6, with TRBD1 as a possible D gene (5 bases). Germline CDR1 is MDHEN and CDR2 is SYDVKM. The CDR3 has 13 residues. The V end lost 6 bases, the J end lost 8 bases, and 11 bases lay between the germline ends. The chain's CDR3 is CASRGRGDSPLHF. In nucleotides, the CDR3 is TGTGCCAGCAGGGGGCGCGGGGATTCACCCCTCCACTTT.

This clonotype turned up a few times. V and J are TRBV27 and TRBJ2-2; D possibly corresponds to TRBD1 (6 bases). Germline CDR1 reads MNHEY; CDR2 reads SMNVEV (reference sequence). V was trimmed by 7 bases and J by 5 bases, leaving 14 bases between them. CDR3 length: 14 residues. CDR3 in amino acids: CASTFDRTTGELFF. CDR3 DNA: TGTGCCAGCACCTTCGACAGGACAACCGGGGAGCTGTTTTTT.

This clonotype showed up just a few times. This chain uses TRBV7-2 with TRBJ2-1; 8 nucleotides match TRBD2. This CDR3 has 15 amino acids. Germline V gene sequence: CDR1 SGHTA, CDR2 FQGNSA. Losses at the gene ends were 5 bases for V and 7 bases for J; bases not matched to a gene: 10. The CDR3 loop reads CASSPGLAHGNEQFF. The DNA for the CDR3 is TGTGCCAGCAGCCCCGGACTAGCCCACGGGAATGAGCAGTTCTTC.

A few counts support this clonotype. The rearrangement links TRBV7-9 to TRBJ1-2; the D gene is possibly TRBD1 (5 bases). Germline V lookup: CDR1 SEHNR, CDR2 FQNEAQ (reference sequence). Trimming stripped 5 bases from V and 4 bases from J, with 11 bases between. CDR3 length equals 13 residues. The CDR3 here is CASSLGHSYGYTF. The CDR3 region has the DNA TGTGCCAGCAGCCTAGGACACAGCTATGGCTACACCTTC. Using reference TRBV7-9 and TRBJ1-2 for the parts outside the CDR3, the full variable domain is DTGVSQNPRHKITKRGQNVTFRCDPISEHNRLYWYRQTLGQGPEFLTYFQNEAQLEKSRLLSDRFSAERPKGSFSTLEIQRTEQGDSAMYLCASSLGHSYGYTFGSGTRLTVV.

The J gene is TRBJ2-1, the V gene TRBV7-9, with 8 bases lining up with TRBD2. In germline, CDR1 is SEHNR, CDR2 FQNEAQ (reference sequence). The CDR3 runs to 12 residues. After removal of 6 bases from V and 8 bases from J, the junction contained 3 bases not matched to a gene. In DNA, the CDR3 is TGTGCCAGCAGGGGACTAGTCTATGAGCAGTTCTTC. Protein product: CASRGLVYEQFF.

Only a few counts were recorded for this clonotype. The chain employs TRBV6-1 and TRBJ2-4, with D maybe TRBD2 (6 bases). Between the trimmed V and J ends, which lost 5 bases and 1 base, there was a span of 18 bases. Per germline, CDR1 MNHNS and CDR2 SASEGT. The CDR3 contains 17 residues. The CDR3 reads CASSFATFAGAKNIQYF. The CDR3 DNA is TGTGCCAGCAGTTTCGCCACGTTCGCGGGGGCCAAAAACATTCAGTACTTC.

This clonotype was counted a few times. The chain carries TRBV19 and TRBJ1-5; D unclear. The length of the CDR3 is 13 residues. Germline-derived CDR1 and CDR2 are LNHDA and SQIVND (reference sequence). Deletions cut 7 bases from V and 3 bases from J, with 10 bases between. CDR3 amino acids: CASIGRNNQPQHF. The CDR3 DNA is TGTGCCAGTATAGGAAGAAACAATCAGCCCCAGCATTTT.

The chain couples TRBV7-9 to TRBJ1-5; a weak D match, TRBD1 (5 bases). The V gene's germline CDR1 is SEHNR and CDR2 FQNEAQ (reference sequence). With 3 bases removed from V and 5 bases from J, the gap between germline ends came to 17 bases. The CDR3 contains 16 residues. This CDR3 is CASSFEQAGGDQPQHF. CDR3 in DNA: TGTGCCAGCAGCTTTGAACAGGCCGGCGGGGATCAGCCCCAGCATTTT.

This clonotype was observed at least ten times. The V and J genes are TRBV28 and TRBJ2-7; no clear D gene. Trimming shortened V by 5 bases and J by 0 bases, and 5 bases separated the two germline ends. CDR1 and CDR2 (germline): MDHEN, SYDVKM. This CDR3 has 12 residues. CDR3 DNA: TGTGCCAGCAGTCTCAGCTCCTACGAGCAGTACTTC. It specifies CASSLSSYEQYF. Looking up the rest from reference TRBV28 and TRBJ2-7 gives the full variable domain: DVKVTQSSRYLVKRTGEKVFLECVQDMDHENMFWYRQDPGLGLRLIYFSYDVKMKEKGDIPEGYSVSREKKERFSLILESASTNQTSMYLCASSLSSYEQYFGPGTRLTVT.

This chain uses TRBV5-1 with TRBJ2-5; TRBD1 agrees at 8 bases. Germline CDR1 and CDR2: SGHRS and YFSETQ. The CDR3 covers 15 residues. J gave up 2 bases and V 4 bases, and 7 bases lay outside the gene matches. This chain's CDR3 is CASSLTGQGQETQYF. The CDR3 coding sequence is TGCGCCAGCAGCCTGACCGGACAGGGACAAGAGACCCAGTACTTC.

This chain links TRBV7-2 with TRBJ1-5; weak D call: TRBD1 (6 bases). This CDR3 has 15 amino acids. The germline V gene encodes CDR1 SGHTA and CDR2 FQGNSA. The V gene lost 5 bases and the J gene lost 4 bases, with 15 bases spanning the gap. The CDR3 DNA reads TGTGCCAGCAGCCCCCAAGTCGACAGGAATCAGCCCCAGCATTTT. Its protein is CASSPQVDRNQPQHF.

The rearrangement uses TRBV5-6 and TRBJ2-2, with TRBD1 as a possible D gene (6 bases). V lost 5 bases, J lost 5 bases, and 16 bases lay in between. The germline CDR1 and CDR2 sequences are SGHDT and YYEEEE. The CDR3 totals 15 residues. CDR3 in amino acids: CASRLDQGFTGELFF. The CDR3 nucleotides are TGTGCCAGCAGACTGGATCAGGGGTTTACCGGGGAGCTGTTTTTT.

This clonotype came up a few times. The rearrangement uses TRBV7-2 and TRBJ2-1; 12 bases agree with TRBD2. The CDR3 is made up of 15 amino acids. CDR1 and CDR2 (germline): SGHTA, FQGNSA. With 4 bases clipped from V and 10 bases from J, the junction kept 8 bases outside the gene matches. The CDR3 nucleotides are TGTGCCAGCAGCTCGGGACTAGCGGGCCCCGCGGAGCAGTTCTTC. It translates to CASSSGLAGPAEQFF. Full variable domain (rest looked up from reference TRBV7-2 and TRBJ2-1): GAGVSQSPSNKVTEKGKDVELRCDPISGHTALYWYRQSLGQGLEFLIYFQGNSAPDKSGLPSDRFSAERTGGSVSTLTIQRTQQEDSAVYLCASSSGLAGPAEQFFGPGTRLTVL.

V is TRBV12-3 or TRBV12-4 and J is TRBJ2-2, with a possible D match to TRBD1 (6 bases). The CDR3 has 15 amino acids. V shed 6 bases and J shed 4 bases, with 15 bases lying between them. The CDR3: CASSPDRLGTGELFF. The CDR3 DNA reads TGTGCCAGCAGCCCGGACAGACTCGGCACCGGGGAGCTGTTTTTT.

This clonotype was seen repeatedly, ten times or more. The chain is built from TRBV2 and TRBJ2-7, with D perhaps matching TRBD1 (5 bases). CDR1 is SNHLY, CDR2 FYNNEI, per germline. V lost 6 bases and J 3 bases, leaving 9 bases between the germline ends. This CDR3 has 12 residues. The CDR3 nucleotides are TGTGCCAGCAGGACAGCCCGCTACGAGCAGTACTTC. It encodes CASRTARYEQYF.

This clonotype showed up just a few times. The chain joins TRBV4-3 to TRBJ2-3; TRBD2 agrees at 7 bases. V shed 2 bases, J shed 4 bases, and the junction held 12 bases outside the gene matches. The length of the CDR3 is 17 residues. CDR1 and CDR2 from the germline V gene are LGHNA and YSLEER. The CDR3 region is CASSQFPRLAGADTQYF. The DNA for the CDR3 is TGCGCCAGCAGCCAATTCCCTAGACTAGCTGGGGCAGATACGCAGTATTTT.

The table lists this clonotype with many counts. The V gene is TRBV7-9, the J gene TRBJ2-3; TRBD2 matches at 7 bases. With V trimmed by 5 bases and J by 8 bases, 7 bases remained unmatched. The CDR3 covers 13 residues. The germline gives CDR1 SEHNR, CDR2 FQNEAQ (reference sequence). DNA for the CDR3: TGTGCCAGCAGCCGCGGGGCTAGCGGTACGCAGTATTTT. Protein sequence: CASSRGASGTQYF.

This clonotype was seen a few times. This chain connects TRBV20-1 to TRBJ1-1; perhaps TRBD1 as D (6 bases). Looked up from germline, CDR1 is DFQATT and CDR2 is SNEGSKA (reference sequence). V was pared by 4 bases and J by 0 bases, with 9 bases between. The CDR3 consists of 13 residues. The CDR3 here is CSATGQLNTEAFF. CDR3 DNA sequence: TGCAGTGCTACCGGACAGTTGAACACTGAAGCTTTCTTT.